The entry that follows covers one TCR beta chain sequence. This clonotype was seen a single time. Its recognized antigen is unknown. No quality values exist for individual bases; no much larger clone is one base distant. One read represents weak support. This record comes from a study of CD8 T cells in ankylosing spondylitis (dated by TCRdb to about 2017). With respect to the entire study: To find TCR variants linked to disease, the study profiled T cell receptor beta repertoires in ankylosing spondylitis patients and healthy donors. In total, the full study cohort was made up of 100 to 140 healthy donors and roughly 27 ankylosing spondylitis patients. Peripheral blood samples were taken, and synovial fluid was additionally collected from ankylosing spondylitis patients.

Sequencing took place on an Illumina HiSeq 2500. Quantitative 5'-RACE with molecular barcodes was the method used to prepare the TCR beta libraries. The authors processed their data as follows. A new computational method, built on a probabilistic model of VDJ rearrangement, was used to identify disease-linked TCR variants. TCRdb reanalyzed the raw reads on its own, using fastp at Q25 for trimming and MiXCR for clone calling, and kept in-frame beta chains. Each entry is one CDR3 protein sequence, shown with its most common DNA and genes. The V and J calls were determined by TCRdb, not by the authors. Present in this sample are about 440,000 distinct CDR3 sequences, roughly 15% of which were seen just once. Of the sample, just over 1% is held by the ten largest clones. V loses 0 bases at its end and J loses 8 bases; junction bases beyond the gene matches: 8. The CDR3 contains 16 residues, cysteine and phenylalanine counted. The entry retains the CDR3 DNA only, 48 bases that are in frame from base 1. Reading the germline V gene (reference sequence) gives CDR1 LNHNV and CDR2 YYDKDF.

The study at large found these results: Some motif variants had previously been reported in the synovial fluid and blood of reactive arthritis patients, which suggests shared mechanisms of disease initiation. Blood from ankylosing spondylitis patients appeared to be characterized by a TCR beta motif made up of under ten highly homologous amino acid variants. In peripheral blood, the disease-linked clones were found at relatively low frequencies and had a CD8+ phenotype. Significant enrichment of the disease-linked clones was reported in matched synovial fluid samples from ankylosing spondylitis patients.

The TCR originated in a male donor with ankylosing spondylitis. The material sequenced was blood, either unsorted or a sorted T cell fraction (not recorded which). The sequence joins TRBV15 to TRBJ1-4; 8 bases in between match TRBD1. The CDR3 is CATSRDSAGGREKLFF. The sequenced DNA is TGTGCCACCAGCAGAGATAGTGCAGGGGGCCGGGAAAAACTGTTTTTT.